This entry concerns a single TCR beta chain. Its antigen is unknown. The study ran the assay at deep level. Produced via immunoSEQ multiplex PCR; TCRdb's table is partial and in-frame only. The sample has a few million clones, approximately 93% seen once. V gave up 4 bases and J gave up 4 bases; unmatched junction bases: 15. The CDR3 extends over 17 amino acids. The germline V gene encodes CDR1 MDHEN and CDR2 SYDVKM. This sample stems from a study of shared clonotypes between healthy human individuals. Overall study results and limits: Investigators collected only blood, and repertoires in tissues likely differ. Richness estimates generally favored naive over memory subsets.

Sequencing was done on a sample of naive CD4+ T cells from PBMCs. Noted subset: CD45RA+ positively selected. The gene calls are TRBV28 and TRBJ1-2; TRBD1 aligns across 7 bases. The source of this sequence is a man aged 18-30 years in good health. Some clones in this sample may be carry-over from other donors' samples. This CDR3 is CASSSLSLTGMGYGYTF. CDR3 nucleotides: TGTGCCAGCAGTTCCCTATCATTGACAGGGATGGGCTATGGCTACACCTTC.